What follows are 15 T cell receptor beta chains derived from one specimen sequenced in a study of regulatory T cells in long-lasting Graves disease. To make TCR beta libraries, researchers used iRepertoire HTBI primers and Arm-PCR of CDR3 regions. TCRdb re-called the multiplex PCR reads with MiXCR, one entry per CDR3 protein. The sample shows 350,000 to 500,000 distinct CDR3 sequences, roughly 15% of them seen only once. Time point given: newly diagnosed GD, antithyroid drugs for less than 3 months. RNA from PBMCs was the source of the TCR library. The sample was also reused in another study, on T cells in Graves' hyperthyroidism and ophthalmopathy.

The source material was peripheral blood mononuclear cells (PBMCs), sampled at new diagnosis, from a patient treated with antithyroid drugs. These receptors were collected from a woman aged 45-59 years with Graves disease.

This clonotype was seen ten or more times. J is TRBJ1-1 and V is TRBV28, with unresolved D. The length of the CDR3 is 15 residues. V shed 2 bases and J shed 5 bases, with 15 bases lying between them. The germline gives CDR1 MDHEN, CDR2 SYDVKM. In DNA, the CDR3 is TGTGCCAGCAGTTTAAAAGGAACGGGAAGAACTGAAGCTTTCTTT. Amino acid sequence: CASSLKGTGRTEAFF.

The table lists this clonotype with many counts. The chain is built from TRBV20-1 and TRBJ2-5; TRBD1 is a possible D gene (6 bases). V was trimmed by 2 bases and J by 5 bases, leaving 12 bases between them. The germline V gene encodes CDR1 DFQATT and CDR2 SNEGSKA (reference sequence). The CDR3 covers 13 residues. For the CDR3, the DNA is TGCAGTGCTAGACTCACAGGGTGGGAGACCCAGTACTTC. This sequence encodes CSARLTGWETQYF.

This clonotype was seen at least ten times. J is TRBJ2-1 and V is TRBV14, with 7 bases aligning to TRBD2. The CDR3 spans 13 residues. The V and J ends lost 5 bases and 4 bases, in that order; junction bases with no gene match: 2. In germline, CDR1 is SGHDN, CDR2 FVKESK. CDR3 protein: CASSSSGYNEQFF. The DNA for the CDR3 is TGTGCCAGCAGCTCTAGCGGATACAATGAGCAGTTCTTC.

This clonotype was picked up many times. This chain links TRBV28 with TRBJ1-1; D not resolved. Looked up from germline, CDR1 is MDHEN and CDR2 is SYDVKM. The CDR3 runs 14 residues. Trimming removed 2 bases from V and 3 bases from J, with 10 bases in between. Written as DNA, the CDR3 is TGTGCCAGCAGTTTACGAGGTACGGACACTGAAGCTTTCTTT. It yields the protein CASSLRGTDTEAFF. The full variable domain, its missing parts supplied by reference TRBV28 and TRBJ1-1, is DVKVTQSSRYLVKRTGEKVFLECVQDMDHENMFWYRQDPGLGLRLIYFSYDVKMKEKGDIPEGYSVSREKKERFSLILESASTNQTSMYLCASSLRGTDTEAFFGQGTRLTVV.

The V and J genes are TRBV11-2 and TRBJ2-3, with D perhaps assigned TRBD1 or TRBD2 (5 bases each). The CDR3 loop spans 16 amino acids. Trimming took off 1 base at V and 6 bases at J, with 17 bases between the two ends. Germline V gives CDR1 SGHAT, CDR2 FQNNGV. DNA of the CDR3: TGTGCCAGCAGCTTAGGGGGCCTAGCTGTCATGGATACGCAGTATTTT. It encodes CASSLGGLAVMDTQYF.

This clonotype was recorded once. In nucleotides, the CDR3 is TGTGCCACCAGTCGGGACAGGGGGCTAGATACGCAGTATTTT. Encoded protein: CATSRDRGLDTQYF. The chain couples TRBV19 to TRBJ2-3; 12 bases map to TRBD1. The junction had 7 bases not matched to a gene; V was cut back by 10 bases and J by 5 bases. CDR1 is LNHDA, CDR2 SQIVND, per germline (reference sequence). The CDR3 contains 14 residues.

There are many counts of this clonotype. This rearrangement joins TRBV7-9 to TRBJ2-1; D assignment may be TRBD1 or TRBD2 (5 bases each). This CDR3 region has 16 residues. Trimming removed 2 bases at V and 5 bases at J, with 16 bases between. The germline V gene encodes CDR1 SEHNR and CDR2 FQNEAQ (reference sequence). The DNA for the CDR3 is TGTGCCAGCAGCTTACCCCCATCCGGGACCAACAATGAGCAGTTCTTC. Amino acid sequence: CASSLPPSGTNNEQFF.

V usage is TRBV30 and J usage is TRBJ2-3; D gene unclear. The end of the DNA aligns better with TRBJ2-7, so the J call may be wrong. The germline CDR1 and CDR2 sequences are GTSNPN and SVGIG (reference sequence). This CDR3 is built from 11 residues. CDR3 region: CAWTTGYEQYF. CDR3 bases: TGTGCCTGGACGACTGGTTACGAGCAGTACTTC.

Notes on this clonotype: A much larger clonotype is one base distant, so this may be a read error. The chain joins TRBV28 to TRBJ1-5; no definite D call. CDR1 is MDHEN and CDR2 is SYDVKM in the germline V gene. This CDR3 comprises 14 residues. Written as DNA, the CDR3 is TGTGTCAGCAGGCCCGTGGGTGATAGTCAGCCCCAGCATTTT. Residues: CVSRPVGDSQPQHF.

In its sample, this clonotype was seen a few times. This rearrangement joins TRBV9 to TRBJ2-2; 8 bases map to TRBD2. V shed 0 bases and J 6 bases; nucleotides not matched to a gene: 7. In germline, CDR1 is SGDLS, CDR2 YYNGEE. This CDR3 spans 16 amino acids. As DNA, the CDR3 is TGTGCCAGCAGCGTAGTGAGCGGGAGTCCCTCCGGGGAGCTGTTTTTT. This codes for CASSVVSGSPSGELFF.

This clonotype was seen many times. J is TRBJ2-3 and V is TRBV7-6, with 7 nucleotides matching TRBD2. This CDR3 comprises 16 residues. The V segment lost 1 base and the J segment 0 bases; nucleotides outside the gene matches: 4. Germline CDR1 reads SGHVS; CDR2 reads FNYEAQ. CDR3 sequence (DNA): TGTGCCAGCAGCTTAGAGGTAGCGGGTAGCACAGATACGCAGTATTTT. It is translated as CASSLEVAGSTDTQYF.

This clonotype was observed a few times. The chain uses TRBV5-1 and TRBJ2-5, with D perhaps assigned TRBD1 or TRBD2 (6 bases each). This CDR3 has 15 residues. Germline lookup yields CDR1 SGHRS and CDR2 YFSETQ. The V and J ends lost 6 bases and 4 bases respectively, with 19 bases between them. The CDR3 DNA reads TGCGCCAGCACTTTGGGGGGCGAGGTTGCAGAGACCCAGTACTTC. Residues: CASTLGGEVAETQYF.

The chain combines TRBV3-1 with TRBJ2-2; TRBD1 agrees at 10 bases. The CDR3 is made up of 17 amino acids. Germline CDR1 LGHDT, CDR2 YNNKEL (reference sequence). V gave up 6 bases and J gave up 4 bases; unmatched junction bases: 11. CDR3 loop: CASSPLPGQGSTGELFF. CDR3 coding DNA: TGTGCCAGCAGTCCATTACCGGGACAGGGGAGCACCGGGGAGCTGTTTTTT.

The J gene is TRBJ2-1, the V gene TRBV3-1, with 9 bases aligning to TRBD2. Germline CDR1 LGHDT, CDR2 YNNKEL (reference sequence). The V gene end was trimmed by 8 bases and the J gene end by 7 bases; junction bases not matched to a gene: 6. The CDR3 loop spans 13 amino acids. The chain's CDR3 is CASGPGLANEQFF. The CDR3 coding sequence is TGTGCCAGCGGGCCGGGACTAGCAAATGAGCAGTTCTTC.

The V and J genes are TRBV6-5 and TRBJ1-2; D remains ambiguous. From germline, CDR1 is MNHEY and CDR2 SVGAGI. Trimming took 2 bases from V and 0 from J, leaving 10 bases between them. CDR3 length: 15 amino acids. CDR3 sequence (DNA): TGTGCCAGCAGTTACGACGGACGAGCTAACTATGGCTACACCTTC. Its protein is CASSYDGRANYGYTF.